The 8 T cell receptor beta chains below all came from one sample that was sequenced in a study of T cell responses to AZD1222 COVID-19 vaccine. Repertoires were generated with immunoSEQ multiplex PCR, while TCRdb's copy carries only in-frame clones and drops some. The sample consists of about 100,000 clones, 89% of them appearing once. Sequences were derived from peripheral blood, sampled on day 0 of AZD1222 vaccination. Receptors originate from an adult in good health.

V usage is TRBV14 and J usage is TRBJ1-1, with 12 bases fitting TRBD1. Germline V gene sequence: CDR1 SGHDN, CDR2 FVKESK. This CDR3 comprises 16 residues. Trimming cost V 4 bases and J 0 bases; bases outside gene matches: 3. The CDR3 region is CASSPRDRGLNTEAFF. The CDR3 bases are TGTGCCAGCAGCCCCCGGGACAGGGGGCTGAACACTGAAGCTTTCTTT.

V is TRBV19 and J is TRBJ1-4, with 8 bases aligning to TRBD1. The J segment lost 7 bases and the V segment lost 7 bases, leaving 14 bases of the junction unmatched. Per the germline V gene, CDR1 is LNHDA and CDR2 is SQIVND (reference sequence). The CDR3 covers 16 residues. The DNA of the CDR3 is TGTGCCAGTACTGCGCGAGCCAGGGGGCGTGTTGAAAAACTGTTTTTT. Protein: CASTARARGRVEKLFF. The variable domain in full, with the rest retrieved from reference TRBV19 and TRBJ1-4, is DGGITQSPKYLFRKEGQNVTLSCEQNLNHDAMYWYRQDPGQGLRLIYYSQIVNDFQKGDIAEGYSVSREKKESFPLTVTSAQKNPTAFYLCASTARARGRVEKLFFGSGTQLSVL.

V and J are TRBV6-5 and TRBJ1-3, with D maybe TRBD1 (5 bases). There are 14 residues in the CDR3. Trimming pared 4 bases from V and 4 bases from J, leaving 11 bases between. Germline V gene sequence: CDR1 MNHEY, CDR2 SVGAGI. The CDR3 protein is CASSFGGGGNTIYF. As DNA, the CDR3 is TGTGCCAGCAGTTTTGGGGGAGGAGGAAACACCATATATTTT.

CDR3 region: CASSISGQGAYEQYF. CDR3 sequence (DNA): TGTGCCAGTAGTATATCGGGACAGGGCGCCTACGAGCAGTACTTC. V gene TRBV19 combines with J gene TRBJ2-7; TRBD1 aligns across 9 bases. Germline V CDR1 and CDR2: LNHDA, SQIVND (reference sequence). CDR3 length: 15 residues. V lost 2 bases and J lost 2; bases outside the gene matches: 4.

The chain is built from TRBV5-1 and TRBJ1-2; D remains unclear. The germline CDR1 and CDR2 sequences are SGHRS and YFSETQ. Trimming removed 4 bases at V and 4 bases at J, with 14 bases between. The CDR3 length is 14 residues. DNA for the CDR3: TGCGCCAGCAGCAAGGACGGGGTAGGCTATGGCTACACCTTC. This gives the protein CASSKDGVGYGYTF.

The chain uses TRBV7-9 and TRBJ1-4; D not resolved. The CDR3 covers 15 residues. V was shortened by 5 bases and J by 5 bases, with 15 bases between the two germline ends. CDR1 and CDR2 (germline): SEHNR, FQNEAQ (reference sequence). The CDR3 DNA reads TGTGCCAGCAGCGTACCGGGCCTATTCAATGAAAAACTGTTTTTT. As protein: CASSVPGLFNEKLFF.

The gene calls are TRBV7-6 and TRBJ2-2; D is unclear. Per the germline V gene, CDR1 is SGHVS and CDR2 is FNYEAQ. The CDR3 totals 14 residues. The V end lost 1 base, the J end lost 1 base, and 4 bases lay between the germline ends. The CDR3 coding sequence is TGTGCCAGCAGCTTAGAGGGGAACACCGGGGAGCTGTTTTTT. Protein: CASSLEGNTGELFF. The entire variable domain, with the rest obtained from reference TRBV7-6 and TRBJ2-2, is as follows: GAGVSQSPRYKVTKRGQDVALRCDPISGHVSLYWYRQALGQGPEFLTYFNYEAQQDKSGLPNDRFSAERPEGSISTLTIQRTEQRDSAMYRCASSLEGNTGELFFGEGSRLTVL.

CDR3 sequence (DNA): TGCGCCAGCAGCTTGCGTCCGCAGGACCAAGAGACCCAGTACTTC. Its protein product is CASSLRPQDQETQYF. This chain joins TRBV5-1 and TRBJ2-5; no reliable D call. Germline CDR1 is SGHRS and CDR2 is YFSETQ. This CDR3 is built from 15 residues. Trimming cost V 1 base and J 0 bases, with 10 bases left between them.